This T cell receptor (beta chain) was sequenced in a study of cytomegalovirus exposure and HLA in healthy donors. Broader study findings: Later analysis suggested links between common viral pathogens and several top significant clusters. Three CMV-associated chains proved CMV antigen-specific in vitro.

The PCR made use of 60 Vbeta and 13 Jbeta primers. Original analysis: The authors later counted roughly 76 million unique TCR beta chains, approximately 10 million of them shared. Only in-frame clones appear in the TCRdb table, and some are missing; sequencing was by immunoSEQ multiplex PCR. That table furnishes V, J and clone size, whereas the DNA furnished D and trimming. The sample lists about 200,000 clones; approximately 80% were seen once. V lost 1 base to trimming and J lost 11 bases, with 8 bases between them. This CDR3 is 11 amino acids long. From germline, CDR1 is SGHTA and CDR2 FQGNSA. As regards this clone: Its antigen is currently unknown.

This receptor was identified in a girl between 5 and 17 years old in good health and CMV-seronegative. Sample: PBMCs. The chain has TRBV7-2 and TRBJ1-1, with D unresolved. The CDR3 protein is CASSLGSRAFF. CDR3 DNA sequence: TGTGCCAGCAGCTTAGGGAGTCGGGCTTTCTTT.